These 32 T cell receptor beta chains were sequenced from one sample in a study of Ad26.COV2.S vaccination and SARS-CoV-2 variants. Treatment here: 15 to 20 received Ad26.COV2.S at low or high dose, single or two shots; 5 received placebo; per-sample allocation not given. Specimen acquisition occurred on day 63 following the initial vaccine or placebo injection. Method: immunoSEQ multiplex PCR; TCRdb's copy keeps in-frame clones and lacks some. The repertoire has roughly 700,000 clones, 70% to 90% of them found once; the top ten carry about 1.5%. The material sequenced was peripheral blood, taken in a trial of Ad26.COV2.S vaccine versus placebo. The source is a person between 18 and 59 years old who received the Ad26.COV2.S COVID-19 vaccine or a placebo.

The CDR3 region has the DNA TGTGCCATCAGTGGGGAGCGGGCTACGCCCTACGAGCAGTACTTC. As protein: CAISGERATPYEQYF. The J gene is TRBJ2-7, the V gene TRBV10-3, with D perhaps matching TRBD2 (6 bases). Trimming took 4 bases from V and 2 from J, leaving 15 bases between them. The CDR3 has 15 amino acids. The germline V gene encodes CDR1 ENHRY and CDR2 SYGVKD.

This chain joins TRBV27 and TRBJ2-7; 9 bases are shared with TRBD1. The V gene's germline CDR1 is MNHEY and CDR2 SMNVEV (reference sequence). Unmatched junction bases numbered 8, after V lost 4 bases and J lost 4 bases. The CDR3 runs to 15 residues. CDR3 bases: TGTGCCAGCAGTTCCTCGGGACAGGGATTTTACGAGCAGTACTTC. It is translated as CASSSSGQGFYEQYF.

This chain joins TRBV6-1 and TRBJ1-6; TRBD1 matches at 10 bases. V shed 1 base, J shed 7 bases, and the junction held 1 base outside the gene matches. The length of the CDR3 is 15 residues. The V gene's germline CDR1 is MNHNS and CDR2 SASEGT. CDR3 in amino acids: CASSEVGQGNSPLHF. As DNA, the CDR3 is TGTGCCAGCAGTGAAGTGGGACAGGGGAATTCACCCCTCCACTTT.

The CDR3 nucleotides read TGTGCCAGCAGCCCTGGCTTCGTTCCAGCGGATACGCAGTATTTT. Protein product: CASSPGFVPADTQYF. The chain carries TRBV7-9 and TRBJ2-3; D gene unclear. V lost 5 bases to trimming and J lost 6 bases, with 18 bases between them. This CDR3 is 15 amino acids long. Looked up from germline, CDR1 is SEHNR and CDR2 is FQNEAQ (reference sequence).

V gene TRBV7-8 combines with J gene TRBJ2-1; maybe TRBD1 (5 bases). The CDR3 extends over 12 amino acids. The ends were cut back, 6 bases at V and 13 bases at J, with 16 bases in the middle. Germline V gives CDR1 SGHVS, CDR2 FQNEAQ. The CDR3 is CASRDKRGPQFF. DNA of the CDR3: TGTGCCAGCAGGGATAAAAGGGGTCCCCAGTTCTTC.

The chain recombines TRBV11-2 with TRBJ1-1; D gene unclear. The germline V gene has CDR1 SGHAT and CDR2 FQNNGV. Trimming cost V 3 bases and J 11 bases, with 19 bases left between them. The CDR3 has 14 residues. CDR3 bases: TGTGCCAGCAGCTTCGAAGCGGGGAATCTTAGGGCTTTCTTT. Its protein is CASSFEAGNLRAFF.

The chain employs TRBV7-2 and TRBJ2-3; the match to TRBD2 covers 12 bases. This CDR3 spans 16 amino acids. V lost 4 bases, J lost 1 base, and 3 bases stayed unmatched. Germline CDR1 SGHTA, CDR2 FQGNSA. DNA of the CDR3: TGTGCCAGCAGCTCCGGGACTAGCGGGCGCACAGATACGCAGTATTTT. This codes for CASSSGTSGRTDTQYF. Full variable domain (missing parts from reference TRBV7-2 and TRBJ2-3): GAGVSQSPSNKVTEKGKDVELRCDPISGHTALYWYRQSLGQGLEFLIYFQGNSAPDKSGLPSDRFSAERTGGSVSTLTIQRTQQEDSAVYLCASSSGTSGRTDTQYFGPGTRLTVL.

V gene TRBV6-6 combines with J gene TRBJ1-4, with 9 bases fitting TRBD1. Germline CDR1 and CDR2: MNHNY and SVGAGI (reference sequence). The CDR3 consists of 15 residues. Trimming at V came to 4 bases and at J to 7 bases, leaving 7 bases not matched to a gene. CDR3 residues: CASSFLGTGSEKLFF. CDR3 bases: TGTGCCAGCAGTTTTCTCGGGACAGGGAGTGAAAAACTGTTTTTT.

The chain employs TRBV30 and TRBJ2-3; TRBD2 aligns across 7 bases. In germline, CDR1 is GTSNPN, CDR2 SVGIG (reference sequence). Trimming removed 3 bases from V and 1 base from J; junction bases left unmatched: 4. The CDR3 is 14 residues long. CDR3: CAWRGGTRTDTQYF. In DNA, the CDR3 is TGTGCCTGGAGGGGGGGGACCCGCACAGATACGCAGTATTTT.

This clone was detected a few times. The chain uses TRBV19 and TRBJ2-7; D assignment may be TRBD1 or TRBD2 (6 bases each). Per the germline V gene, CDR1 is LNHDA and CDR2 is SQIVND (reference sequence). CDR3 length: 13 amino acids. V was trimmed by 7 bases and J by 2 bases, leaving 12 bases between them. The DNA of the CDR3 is TGTGCCAGTACTCTGGGGGGCCCCTACGAGCAGTACTTC. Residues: CASTLGGPYEQYF.

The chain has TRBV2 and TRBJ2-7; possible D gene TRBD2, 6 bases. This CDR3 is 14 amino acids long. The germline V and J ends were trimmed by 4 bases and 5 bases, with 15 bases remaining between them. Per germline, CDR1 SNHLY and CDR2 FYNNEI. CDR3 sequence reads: CASSGRGSENEQYF. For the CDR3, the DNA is TGTGCCAGCAGTGGTCGGGGGTCAGAAAACGAGCAGTACTTC.

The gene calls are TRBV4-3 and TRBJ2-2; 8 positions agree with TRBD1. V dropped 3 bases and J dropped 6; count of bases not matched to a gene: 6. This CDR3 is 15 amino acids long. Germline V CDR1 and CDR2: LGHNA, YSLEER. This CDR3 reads CASSQDRVYPGELFF. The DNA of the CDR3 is TGCGCCAGCAGCCAGGACAGGGTTTACCCCGGGGAGCTGTTTTTT.

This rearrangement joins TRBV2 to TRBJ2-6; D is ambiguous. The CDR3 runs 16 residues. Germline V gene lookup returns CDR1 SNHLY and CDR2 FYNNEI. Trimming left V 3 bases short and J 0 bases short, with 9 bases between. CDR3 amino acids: CASSDSRTSGANVLTF. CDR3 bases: TGTGCCAGCAGTGACAGTAGGACCTCTGGGGCCAACGTCCTGACTTTC. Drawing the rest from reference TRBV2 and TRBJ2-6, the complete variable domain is EPEVTQTPSHQVTQMGQEVILRCVPISNHLYFYWYRQILGQKVEFLVSFYNNEISEKSEIFDDQFSVERPDGSNFTLKIRSTKLEDSAMYFCASSDSRTSGANVLTFGAGSRLTVL.

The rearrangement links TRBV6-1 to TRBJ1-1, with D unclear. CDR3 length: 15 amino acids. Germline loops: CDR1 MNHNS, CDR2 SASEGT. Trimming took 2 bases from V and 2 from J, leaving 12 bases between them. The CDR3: CASSEPYPRNTEAFF. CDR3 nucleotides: TGTGCCAGCAGTGAACCATACCCCCGCAACACTGAAGCTTTCTTT.

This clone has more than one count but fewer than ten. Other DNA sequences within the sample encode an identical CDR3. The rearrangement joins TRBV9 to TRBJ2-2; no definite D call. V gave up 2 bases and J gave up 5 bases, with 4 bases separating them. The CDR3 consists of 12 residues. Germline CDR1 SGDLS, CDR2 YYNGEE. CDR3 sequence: CASSVRTGELFF. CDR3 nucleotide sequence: TGTGCCAGCAGCGTCAGGACCGGGGAGCTGTTTTTT. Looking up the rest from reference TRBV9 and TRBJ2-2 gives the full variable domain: DSGVTQTPKHLITATGQRVTLRCSPRSGDLSVYWYQQSLDQGLQFLIQYYNGEERAKGNILERFSAQQFPDLHSELNLSSLELGDSALYFCASSVRTGELFFGEGSRLTVL.

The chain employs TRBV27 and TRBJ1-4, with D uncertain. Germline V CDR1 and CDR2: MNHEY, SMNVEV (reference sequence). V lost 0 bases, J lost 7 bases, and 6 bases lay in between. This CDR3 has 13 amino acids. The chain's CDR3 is CASSLSRSEKLFF. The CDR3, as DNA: TGTGCCAGCAGTTTATCCCGGAGTGAAAAACTGTTTTTT.

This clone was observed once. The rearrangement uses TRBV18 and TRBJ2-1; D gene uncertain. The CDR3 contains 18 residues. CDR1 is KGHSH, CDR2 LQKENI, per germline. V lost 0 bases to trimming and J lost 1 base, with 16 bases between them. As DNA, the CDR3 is TGTGCCAGCTCACCACCGGGCCGAACCGTATCATCCTACAATGAGCAGTTCTTC. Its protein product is CASSPPGRTVSSYNEQFF.

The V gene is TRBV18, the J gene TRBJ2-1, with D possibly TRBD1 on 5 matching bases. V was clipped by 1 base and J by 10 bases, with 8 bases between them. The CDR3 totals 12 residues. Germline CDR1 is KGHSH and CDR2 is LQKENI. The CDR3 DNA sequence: TGTGCCAGCTCACCACTGAAGGGGGAGCAGTTCTTC. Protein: CASSPLKGEQFF.

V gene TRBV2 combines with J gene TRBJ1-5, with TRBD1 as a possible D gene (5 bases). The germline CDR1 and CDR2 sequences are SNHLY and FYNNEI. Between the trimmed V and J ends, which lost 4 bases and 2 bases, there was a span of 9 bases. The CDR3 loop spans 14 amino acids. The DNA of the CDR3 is TGTGCCAGCAGTGGGGGGAGCGGCAATCAGCCCCAGCATTTT. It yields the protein CASSGGSGNQPQHF.

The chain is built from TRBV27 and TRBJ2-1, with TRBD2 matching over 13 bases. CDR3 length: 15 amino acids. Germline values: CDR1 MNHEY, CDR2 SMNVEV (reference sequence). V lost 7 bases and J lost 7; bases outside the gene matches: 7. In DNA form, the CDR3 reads TGTGCCAGCACCCTACTAGCGGGAGGGGCAAATGAGCAGTTCTTC. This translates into CASTLLAGGANEQFF.

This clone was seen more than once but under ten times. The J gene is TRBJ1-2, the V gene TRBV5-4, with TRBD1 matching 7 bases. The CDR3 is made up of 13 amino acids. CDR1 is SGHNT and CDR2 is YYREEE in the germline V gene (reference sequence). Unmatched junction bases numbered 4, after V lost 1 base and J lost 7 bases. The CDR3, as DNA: TGTGCCAGCAGCTTGCAGGGGGTCTTTGGCTACACCTTC. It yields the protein CASSLQGVFGYTF. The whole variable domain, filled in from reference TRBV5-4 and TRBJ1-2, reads ETGVTQSPTHLIKTRGQQVTLRCSSQSGHNTVSWYQQALGQGPQFIFQYYREEENGRGNFPPRFSGLQFPNYSSELNVNALELDDSALYLCASSLQGVFGYTFGSGTRLTVV.

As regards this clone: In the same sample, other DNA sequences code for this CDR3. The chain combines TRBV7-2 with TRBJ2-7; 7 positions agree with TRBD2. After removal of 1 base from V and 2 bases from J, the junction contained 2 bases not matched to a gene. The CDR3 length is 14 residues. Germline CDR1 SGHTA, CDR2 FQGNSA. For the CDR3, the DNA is TGTGCCAGCAGCTTAGGGGCGGGAGCCTACGAGCAGTACTTC. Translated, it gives CASSLGAGAYEQYF. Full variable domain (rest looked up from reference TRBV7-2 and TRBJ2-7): GAGVSQSPSNKVTEKGKDVELRCDPISGHTALYWYRQSLGQGLEFLIYFQGNSAPDKSGLPSDRFSAERTGGSVSTLTIQRTQQEDSAVYLCASSLGAGAYEQYFGPGTRLTVT.

CDR3 nucleotides: TGTGCCAGCAGTTTCGGGGCCTACAATGAGCAGTTCTTC. Protein: CASSFGAYNEQFF. V gene TRBV27 combines with J gene TRBJ2-1; D perhaps matches TRBD2 (5 bases). Germline CDR1 and CDR2: MNHEY and SMNVEV (reference sequence). V was pared by 3 bases and J by 2 bases, with 5 bases between. The CDR3 extends over 13 amino acids.

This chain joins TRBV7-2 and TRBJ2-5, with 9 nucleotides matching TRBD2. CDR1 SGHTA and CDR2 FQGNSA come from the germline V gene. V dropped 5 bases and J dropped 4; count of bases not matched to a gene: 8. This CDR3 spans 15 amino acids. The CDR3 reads CASSPGLAQTETQYF. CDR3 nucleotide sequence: TGTGCCAGCAGCCCCGGACTAGCGCAAACAGAGACCCAGTACTTC.

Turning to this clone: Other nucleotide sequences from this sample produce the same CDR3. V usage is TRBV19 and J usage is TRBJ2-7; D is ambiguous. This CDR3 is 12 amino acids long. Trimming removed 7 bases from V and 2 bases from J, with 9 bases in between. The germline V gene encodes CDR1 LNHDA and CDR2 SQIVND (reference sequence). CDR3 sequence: CASIGKAYEQYF. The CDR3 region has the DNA TGTGCCAGTATCGGCAAAGCCTACGAGCAGTACTTC.

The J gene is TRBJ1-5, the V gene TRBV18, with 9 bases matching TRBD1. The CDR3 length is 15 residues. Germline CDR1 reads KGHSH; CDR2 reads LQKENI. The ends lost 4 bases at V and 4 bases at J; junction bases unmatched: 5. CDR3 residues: CASSLGTGLNQPQHF. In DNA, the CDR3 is TGTGCCAGCTCACTTGGGACAGGGCTTAATCAGCCCCAGCATTTT.

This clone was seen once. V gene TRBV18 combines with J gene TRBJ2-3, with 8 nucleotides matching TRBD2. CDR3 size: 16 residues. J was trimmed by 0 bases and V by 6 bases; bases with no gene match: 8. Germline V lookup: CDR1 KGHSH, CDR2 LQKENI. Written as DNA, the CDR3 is TGTGCCAGCTCCCTTGTAGCGGGGCCCAGCACAGATACGCAGTATTTT. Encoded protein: CASSLVAGPSTDTQYF.

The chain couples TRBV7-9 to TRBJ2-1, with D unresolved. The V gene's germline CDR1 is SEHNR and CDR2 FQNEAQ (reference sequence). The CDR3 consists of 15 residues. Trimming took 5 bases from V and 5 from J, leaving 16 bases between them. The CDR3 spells CASSPFGTANNEQFF. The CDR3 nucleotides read TGTGCCAGCAGCCCCTTCGGCACAGCTAACAATGAGCAGTTCTTC.

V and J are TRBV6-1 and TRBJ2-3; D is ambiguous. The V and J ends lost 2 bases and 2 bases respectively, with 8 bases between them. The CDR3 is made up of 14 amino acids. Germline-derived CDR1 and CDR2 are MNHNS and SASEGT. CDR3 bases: TGTGCCAGCAGTGAATGGCACCTCACAGATACGCAGTATTTT. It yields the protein CASSEWHLTDTQYF.

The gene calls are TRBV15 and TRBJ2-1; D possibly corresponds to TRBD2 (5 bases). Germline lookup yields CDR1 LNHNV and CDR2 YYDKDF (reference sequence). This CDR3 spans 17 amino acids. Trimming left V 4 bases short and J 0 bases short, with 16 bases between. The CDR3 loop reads CATSKFGARGSYNEQFF. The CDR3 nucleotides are TGTGCCACCAGCAAATTTGGCGCCCGGGGCTCCTACAATGAGCAGTTCTTC.

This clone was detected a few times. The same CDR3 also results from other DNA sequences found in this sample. In DNA, the CDR3 is TGTGCCAGCAGTGAGGGAAATACCTACGAGCAGTACTTC. It translates to CASSEGNTYEQYF. V is TRBV25-1 and J is TRBJ2-7; D is uncertain. CDR1 MGHDK and CDR2 SYGVNS come from the germline V gene. V gave up 3 bases and J gave up 2 bases, with 8 bases separating them. The CDR3 contains 13 residues.

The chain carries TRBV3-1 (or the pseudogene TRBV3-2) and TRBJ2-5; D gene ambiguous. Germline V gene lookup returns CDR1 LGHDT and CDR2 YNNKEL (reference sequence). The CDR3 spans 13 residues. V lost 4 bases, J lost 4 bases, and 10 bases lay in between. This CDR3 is CASSPQMVETQYF. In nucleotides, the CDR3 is TGTGCCAGCAGCCCCCAGATGGTAGAGACCCAGTACTTC.